The 16 T cell receptor beta chains below were found in one sample sequenced in a study of response to subunit inactivated influenza vaccine listed by TCRdb under 2018. Libraries were constructed by RT-PCR. Sequencing used an Illumina HiSeq 2500. TCRdb passed the public sequencing reads through fastp at Q25 and MiXCR, retaining productive beta sequences. Rows are unified per CDR3 protein, each entry keeping the most common DNA and genes. The sample includes around 570,000 distinct CDR3 sequences, with about 11% observed a single time. The ten largest clones represent approximately 11% of the sample. These data were likewise used in another study, on T cells expressing NK-cell markers. As that second paper reports: The TCR beta cDNA libraries were made using 5'RACE template switching, a step that added both a universal primer site and unique molecular identifiers.

Source: PBMCs from blood, taken on the day of vaccination. The receptors here all came from a man aged 50-60 years who received an inactivated influenza vaccine. Donor details come from another sample of the same person, matched by shared clones.

This clonotype was picked up a small number of times. The chain joins TRBV29-1 to TRBJ2-7; 11 bases match TRBD1. Per the germline V gene, CDR1 is SQVTM and CDR2 is ANQGSEA. Trimming removed 4 bases from V and 7 bases from J; junction bases left unmatched: 6. CDR3 length: 13 residues. The CDR3 sequence: CSVVGQGAGEQYF. CDR3 bases: TGCAGCGTTGTAGGACAGGGGGCTGGGGAGCAGTACTTC.

Only a few counts were recorded for this clonotype. This rearrangement joins TRBV3-1 to TRBJ1-4, with a weak D call TRBD1 (6 bases). In germline, CDR1 is LGHDT, CDR2 YNNKEL (reference sequence). The V gene lost 2 bases and the J gene lost 5 bases, with 12 bases spanning the gap. The CDR3 sequence is 15 residues long. The DNA of the CDR3 is TGTGCCAGCAGCCAACCGGGACAAGTAAATGAAAAACTGTTTTTT. Translating it yields CASSQPGQVNEKLFF.

In this sample, this clonotype turned up a few times. The chain employs TRBV7-9 and TRBJ2-7, with a weak D call TRBD1 (6 bases). CDR1 SEHNR and CDR2 FQNEAQ come from the germline V gene (reference sequence). V lost 5 bases and J lost 3, with 17 bases in between. This CDR3 spans 15 amino acids. CDR3 sequence: CASSHPGKGVYEQYF. The CDR3 region has the DNA TGTGCCAGCAGCCATCCCGGGAAGGGGGTCTACGAGCAGTACTTC.

This clonotype was counted many times. The chain recombines TRBV7-2 with TRBJ2-1; 11 nucleotides align to TRBD1. Germline V gene lookup returns CDR1 SGHTA and CDR2 FQGNSA. J lost 7 bases, V lost 1 base, and 3 bases had no gene match. CDR3 size: 15 residues. In DNA, the CDR3 is TGTGCCAGCAGCTTAGTCGGGACAGGGGGTAATGAGCAGTTCTTC. Protein product: CASSLVGTGGNEQFF.

The chain uses TRBV12-3 or TRBV12-4 and TRBJ2-5, with 7 bases matching TRBD1. V lost 6 bases and J lost 2; bases outside the gene matches: 9. The CDR3 is 15 residues long. Here the CDR3 DNA reads TGTGCCAGCAGAGGCCGGGACAGCCTACAAGAGACCCAGTACTTC. Its translation: CASRGRDSLQETQYF.

The chain carries TRBV5-1 and TRBJ2-6; TRBD1 is a possible D gene (5 bases). Germline V gives CDR1 SGHRS, CDR2 YFSETQ. The CDR3 has 16 amino acids. V lost 4 bases to trimming and J lost 0 bases, with 11 bases between them. CDR3: CASSPRQSSGANVLTF. CDR3 DNA sequence: TGCGCCAGCAGCCCCCGACAGAGCTCTGGGGCCAACGTCCTGACTTTC.

This clonotype was seen ten or more times. The rearrangement links TRBV10-3 to TRBJ2-7, with TRBD1 identical over 9 bases. Trimming removed 3 bases from V and 4 bases from J; junction bases left unmatched: 4. The CDR3 is 14 residues long. Germline CDR1 reads ENHRY; CDR2 reads SYGVKD. The CDR3 nucleotides are TGTGCCATCAGTGATGGGACAGGGAGATACGAGCAGTACTTC. This sequence encodes CAISDGTGRYEQYF.

This clonotype came up a few times. This sequence joins TRBV10-3 and TRBJ1-4; 11 bases are shared with TRBD1. Germline CDR1 reads ENHRY; CDR2 reads SYGVKD. The CDR3 runs 13 residues. The ends lost 11 bases at V and 7 bases at J; junction bases unmatched: 6. CDR3 sequence (DNA): TGTGCCGTCGGGACAGGGGGGGTTGAAAAACTGTTTTTT. This translates into CAVGTGGVEKLFF.

This clonotype turned up a few times. The chain is built from TRBV7-8 and TRBJ1-2; D perhaps matches TRBD1 (6 bases). V was trimmed by 2 bases and J by 0 bases, leaving 10 bases between them. Per germline, CDR1 SGHVS and CDR2 FQNEAQ. The CDR3 is 15 amino acids. The CDR3 nucleotides read TGTGCCAGCAGCTTAAACAGGGAAACTAACTATGGCTACACCTTC. Its protein is CASSLNRETNYGYTF.

This chain links TRBV12-3 or TRBV12-4 with TRBJ2-5; tentatively, D is TRBD1 (5 bases). Trimming removed 6 bases at V and 9 bases at J, with 14 bases between. CDR3 size: 12 residues. The CDR3 is CASSPTPGSQYF. The DNA of the CDR3 is TGTGCCAGCAGCCCTACCCCAGGGTCCCAGTACTTC.

This rearrangement joins TRBV6-5 to TRBJ2-3; 9 nucleotides line up with TRBD1. Germline assignment: CDR1 MNHEY and CDR2 SVGAGI. The length of the CDR3 is 16 residues. V lost 2 bases, J lost 3 bases, and 6 bases stayed unmatched. The CDR3 here is CASSYPGTGLTDTQYF. CDR3 nucleotide sequence: TGTGCCAGCAGTTACCCAGGGACAGGGTTGACAGATACGCAGTATTTT.

This clonotype came up many times. This rearrangement joins TRBV5-1 to TRBJ2-3; the match to TRBD2 covers 10 bases. V lost 0 bases and J lost 3; bases outside the gene matches: 7. The CDR3 contains 17 residues. Germline values: CDR1 SGHRS, CDR2 YFSETQ. Here the CDR3 DNA reads TGCGCCAGCAGCTTGGGGAGTTCTAGCGGGGGAACAGATACGCAGTATTTT. Translating gives CASSLGSSSGGTDTQYF.

In its sample, this clonotype was seen many times. The gene calls are TRBV24-1 and TRBJ2-1; D may be TRBD2 (5 bases). CDR1 KGHDR and CDR2 SFDVKD come from the germline V gene. The ends were cut back, 0 bases at V and 5 bases at J, with 13 bases in the middle. This CDR3 comprises 16 residues. CDR3 in amino acids: CATSDLAFGGDNEQFF. In DNA, the CDR3 is TGTGCCACCAGTGATTTGGCTTTTGGAGGAGACAATGAGCAGTTCTTC.

As concerns this clonotype: At one of its ends the junction is not consistent with the germline gene, which may arise from a read error. The V and J genes are TRBV20-1 and TRBJ1-5; TRBD1 might be the D (5 bases). Germline V gene lookup returns CDR1 DFQATT and CDR2 SNEGSKA (reference sequence). The CDR3 extends over 14 amino acids. The CDR3 DNA reads TGCAGTGCTAGAGATGGGGGGGGAAATCACCCCCAGCATTTT. As protein: CSARDGGGNHPQHF.

The chain has TRBV6-2 or TRBV6-3 and TRBJ2-7, with TRBD1 identical over 9 bases. After removal of 5 bases from V and 4 bases from J, the junction contained 15 bases not matched to a gene. Germline values: CDR1 MNHEY, CDR2 SVGEGT. CDR3 length: 17 residues. As DNA, the CDR3 is TGTGCCAGCAGTAATCCCTATTTCGGGGACAGGGCTTACGAGCAGTACTTC. This gives the protein CASSNPYFGDRAYEQYF.

The CDR3 DNA sequence: TGTGCCAGCAGTGAGATAGCGAGCTCCTACAATGAGCAGTTCTTC. Its translation: CASSEIASSYNEQFF. The gene calls are TRBV2 and TRBJ2-1, with D tentatively TRBD2 (5 bases). The germline V gene encodes CDR1 SNHLY and CDR2 FYNNEI. Trimming pared 3 bases from V and 0 bases from J, leaving 9 bases between. The CDR3 spans 15 residues.